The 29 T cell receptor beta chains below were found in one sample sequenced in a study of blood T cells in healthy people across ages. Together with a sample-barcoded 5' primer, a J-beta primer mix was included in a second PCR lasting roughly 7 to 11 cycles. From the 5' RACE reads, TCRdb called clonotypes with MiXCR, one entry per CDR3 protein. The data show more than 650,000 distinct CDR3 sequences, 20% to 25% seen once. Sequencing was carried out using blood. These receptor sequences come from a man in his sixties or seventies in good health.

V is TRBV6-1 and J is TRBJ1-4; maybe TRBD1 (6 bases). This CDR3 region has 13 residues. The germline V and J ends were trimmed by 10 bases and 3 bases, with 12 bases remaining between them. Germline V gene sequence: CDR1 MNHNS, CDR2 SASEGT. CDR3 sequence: CATQGPANEKLFF. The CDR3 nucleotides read TGTGCCACCCAGGGGCCGGCTAATGAAAAACTGTTTTTT.

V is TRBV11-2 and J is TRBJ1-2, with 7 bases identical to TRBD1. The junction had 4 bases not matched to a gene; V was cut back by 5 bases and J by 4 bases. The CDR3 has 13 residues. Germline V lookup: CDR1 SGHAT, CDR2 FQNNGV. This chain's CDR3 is CASSKQGSYGYTF. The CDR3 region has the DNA TGTGCCAGCAGCAAACAGGGGAGCTATGGCTACACCTTC.

CDR3 sequence (DNA): TGTGCCAGCAGTGTGCCCCGACAGGGAGGAGAGACCCAGTACTTC. Its protein is CASSVPRQGGETQYF. V usage is TRBV25-1 and J usage is TRBJ2-5; D is possibly TRBD1 (7 bases). The germline V gene encodes CDR1 MGHDK and CDR2 SYGVNS. Trimming removed 4 bases at V and 4 bases at J, with 16 bases between. The CDR3 covers 15 residues. Full variable domain (remainder filled in from reference TRBV25-1 and TRBJ2-5): EADIYQTPRYLVIGTGKKITLECSQTMGHDKMYWYQQDPGMELHLIHYSYGVNSTEKGDLSSESTVSRIRTEHFPLTLESARPSHTSQYLCASSVPRQGGETQYFGPGTRLLVL.

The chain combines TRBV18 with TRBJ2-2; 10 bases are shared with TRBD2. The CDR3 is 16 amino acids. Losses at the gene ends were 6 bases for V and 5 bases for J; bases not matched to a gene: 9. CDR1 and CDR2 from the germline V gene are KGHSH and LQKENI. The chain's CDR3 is CASSPELAGDTGELFF. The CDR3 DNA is TGTGCCAGCTCCCCAGAGCTAGCGGGAGATACCGGGGAGCTGTTTTTT.

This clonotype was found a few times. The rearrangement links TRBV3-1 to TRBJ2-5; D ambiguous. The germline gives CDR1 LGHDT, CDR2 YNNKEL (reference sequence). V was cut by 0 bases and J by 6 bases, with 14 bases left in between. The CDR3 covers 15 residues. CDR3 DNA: TGTGCCAGCAGCCAAGATTTAAGGGCGAGGCAGACCCAGTACTTC. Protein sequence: CASSQDLRARQTQYF.

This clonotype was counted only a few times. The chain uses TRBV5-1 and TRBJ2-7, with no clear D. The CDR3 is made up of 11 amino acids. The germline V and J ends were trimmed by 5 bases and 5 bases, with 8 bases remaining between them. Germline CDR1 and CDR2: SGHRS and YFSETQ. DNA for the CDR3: TGCGCCAGCAGGGGGTACCACGAGCAGTACTTC. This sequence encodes CASRGYHEQYF. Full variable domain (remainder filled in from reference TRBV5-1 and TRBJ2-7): KAGVTQTPRYLIKTRGQQVTLSCSPISGHRSVSWYQQTPGQGLQFLFEYFSETQRNKGNFPGRFSGRQFSNSRSEMNVSTLELGDSALYLCASRGYHEQYFGPGTRLTVT.

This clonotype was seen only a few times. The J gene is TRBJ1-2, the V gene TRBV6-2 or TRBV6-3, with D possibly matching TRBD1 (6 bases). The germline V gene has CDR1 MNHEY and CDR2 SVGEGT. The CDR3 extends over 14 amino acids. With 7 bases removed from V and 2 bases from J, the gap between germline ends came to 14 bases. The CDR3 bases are TGTGCCAGCACCAAATCCGGACAGAACTATGGCTACACCTTC. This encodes CASTKSGQNYGYTF.

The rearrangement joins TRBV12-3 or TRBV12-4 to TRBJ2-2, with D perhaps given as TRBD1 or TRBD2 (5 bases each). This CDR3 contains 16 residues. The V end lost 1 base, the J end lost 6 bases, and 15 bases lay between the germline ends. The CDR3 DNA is TGTGCCAGCAGTTTAGATCGACAGAGGGCGGCCGGGGAGCTGTTTTTT. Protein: CASSLDRQRAAGELFF.

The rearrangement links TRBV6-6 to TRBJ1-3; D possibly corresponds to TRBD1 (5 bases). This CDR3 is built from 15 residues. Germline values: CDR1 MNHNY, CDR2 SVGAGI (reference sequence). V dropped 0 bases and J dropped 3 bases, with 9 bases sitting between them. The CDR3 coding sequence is TGTGCCAGCAGTTACTCGGGGGACTTTGGAAACACCATATATTTT. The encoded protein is CASSYSGDFGNTIYF.

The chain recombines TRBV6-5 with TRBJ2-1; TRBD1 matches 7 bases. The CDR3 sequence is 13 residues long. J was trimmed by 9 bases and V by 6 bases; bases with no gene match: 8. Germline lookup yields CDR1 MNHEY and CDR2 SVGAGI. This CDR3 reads CASRRQGSVEQFF. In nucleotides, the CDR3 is TGTGCCAGCAGAAGACAGGGTTCGGTTGAGCAGTTCTTC.

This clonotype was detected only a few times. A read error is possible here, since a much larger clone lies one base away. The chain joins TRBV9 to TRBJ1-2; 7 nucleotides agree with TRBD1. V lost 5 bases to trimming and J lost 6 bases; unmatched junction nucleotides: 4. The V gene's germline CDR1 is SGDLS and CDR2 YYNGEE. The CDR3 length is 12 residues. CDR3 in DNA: TGTGCCAGCAGTTGGACAGGAAATGGCTACACCTTC. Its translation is CASSWTGNGYTF.

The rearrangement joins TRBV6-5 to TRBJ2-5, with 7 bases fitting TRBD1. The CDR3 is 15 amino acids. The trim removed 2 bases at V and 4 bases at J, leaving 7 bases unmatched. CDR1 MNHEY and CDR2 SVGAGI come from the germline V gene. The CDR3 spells CASSYPTRTGETQYF. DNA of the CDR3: TGTGCCAGCAGTTACCCGACCAGGACAGGAGAGACCCAGTACTTC.

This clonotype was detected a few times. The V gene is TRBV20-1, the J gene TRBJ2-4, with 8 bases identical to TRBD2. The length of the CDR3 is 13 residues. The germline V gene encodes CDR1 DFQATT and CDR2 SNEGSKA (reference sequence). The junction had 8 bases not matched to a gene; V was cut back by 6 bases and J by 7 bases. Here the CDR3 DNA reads TGCAGTGCCAACCGGGAGGGCCTGAACATTCAGTACTTC. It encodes CSANREGLNIQYF.

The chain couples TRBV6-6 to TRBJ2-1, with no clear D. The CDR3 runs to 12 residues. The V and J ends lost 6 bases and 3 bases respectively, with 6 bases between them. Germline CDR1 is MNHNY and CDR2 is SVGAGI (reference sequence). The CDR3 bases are TGTGCCAGCAGGGCAGACTACAATGAGCAGTTCTTC. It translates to CASRADYNEQFF.

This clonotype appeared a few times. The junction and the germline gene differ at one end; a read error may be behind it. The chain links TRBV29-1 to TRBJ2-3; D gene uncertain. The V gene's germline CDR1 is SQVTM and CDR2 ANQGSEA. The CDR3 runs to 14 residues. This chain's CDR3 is CSVQRGSRTDTQYF. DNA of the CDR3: TGCAGCGTTCAACGCGGTTCCCGCACGGATACGCAGTATTTT.

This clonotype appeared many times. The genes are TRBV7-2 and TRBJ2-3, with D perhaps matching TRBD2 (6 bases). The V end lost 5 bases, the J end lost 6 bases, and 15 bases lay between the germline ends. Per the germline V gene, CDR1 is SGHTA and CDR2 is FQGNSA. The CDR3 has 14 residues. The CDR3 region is CASSLRTNSDTQYF. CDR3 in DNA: TGTGCCAGCAGCCTGCGGACTAACTCGGATACGCAGTATTTT. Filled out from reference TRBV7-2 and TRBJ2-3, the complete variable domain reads GAGVSQSPSNKVTEKGKDVELRCDPISGHTALYWYRQSLGQGLEFLIYFQGNSAPDKSGLPSDRFSAERTGGSVSTLTIQRTQQEDSAVYLCASSLRTNSDTQYFGPGTRLTVL.

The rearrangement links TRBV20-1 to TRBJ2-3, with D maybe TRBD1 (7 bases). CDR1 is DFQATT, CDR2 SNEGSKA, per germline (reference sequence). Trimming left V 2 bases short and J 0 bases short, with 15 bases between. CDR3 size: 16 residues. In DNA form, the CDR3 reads TGCAGTGCTAGACCTGACAGGGAGGCTAGCACAGATACGCAGTATTTT. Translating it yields CSARPDREASTDTQYF.

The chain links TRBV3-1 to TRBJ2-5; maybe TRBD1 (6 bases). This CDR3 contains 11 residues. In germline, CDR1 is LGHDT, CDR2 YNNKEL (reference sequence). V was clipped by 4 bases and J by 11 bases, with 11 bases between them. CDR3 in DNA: TGTGCCAGCAGCCTCCAGGGGAAGCAGTACTTC. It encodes CASSLQGKQYF.

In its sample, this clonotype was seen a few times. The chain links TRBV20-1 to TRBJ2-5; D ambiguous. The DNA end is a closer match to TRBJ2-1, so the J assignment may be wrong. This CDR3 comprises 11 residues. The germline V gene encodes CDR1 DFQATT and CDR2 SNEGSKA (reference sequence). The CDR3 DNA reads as TGCAGTGCTTTTCCCGACATGGAGCAGTTCTTC. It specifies CSAFPDMEQFF.

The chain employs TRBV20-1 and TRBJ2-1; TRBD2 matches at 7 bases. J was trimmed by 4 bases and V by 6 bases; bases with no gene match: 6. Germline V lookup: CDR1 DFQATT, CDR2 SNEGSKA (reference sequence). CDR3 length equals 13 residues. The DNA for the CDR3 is TGCAGTGCGGATCATAGCGGGTACAATGAGCAGTTCTTC. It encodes CSADHSGYNEQFF.

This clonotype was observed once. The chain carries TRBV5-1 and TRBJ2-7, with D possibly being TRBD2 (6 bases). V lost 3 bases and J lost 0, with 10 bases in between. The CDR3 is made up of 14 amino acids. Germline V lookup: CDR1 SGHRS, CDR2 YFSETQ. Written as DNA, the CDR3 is TGCGCCAGCAGCTCGGACGGGAGCTCCTACGAGCAGTACTTC. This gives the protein CASSSDGSSYEQYF.

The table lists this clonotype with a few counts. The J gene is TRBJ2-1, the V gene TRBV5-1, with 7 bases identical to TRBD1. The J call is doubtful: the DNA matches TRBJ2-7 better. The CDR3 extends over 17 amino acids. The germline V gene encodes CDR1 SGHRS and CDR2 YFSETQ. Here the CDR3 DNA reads TGCGCCAGCAGCTGGAATAAAGGACAGGTATCAACCTACGAGCAGTACTTC. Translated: CASSWNKGQVSTYEQYF.

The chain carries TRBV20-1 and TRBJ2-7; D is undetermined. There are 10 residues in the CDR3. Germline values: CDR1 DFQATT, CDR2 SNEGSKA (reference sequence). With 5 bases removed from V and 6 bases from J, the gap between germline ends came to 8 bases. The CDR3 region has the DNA TGCAGTGCTCGGAATCCCGAGCAGTACTTC. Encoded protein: CSARNPEQYF.

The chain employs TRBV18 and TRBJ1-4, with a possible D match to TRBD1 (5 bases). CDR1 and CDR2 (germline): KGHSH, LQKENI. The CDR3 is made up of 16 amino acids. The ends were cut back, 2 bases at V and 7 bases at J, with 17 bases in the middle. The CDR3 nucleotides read TGTGCCAGCTCACCAGGATTTGGGGGATTTGGTGAAAAACTGTTTTTT. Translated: CASSPGFGGFGEKLFF.

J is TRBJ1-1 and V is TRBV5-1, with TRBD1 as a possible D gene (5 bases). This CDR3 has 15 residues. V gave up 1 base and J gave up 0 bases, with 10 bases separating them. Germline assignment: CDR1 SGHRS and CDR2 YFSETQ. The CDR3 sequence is CASSLTGSMNTEAFF. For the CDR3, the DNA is TGCGCCAGCAGCTTGACAGGATCCATGAACACTGAAGCTTTCTTT.

CDR3 sequence (DNA): TGCAGTGCGGACCGACGGTACACCGGGGAGCTGTTTTTT. As protein: CSADRRYTGELFF. The rearrangement joins TRBV20-1 to TRBJ2-2; D gene ambiguous. Germline lookup yields CDR1 DFQATT and CDR2 SNEGSKA (reference sequence). The CDR3 covers 13 residues. V shed 6 bases and J shed 3 bases, with 11 bases lying between them.

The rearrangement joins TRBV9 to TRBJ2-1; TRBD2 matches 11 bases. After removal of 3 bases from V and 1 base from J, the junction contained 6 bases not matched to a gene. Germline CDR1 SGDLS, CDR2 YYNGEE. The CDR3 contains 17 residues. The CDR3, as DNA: TGTGCCAGCAGCGCCCATAGCGGGAGGGAATCCTACAATGAGCAGTTCTTC. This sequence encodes CASSAHSGRESYNEQFF.

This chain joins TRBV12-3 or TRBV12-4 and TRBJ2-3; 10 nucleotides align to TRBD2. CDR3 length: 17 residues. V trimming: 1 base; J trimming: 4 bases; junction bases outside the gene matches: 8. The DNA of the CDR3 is TGTGCCAGCAGTTTAGAGGGTCTAGCGGGGGCAGCAGATACGCAGTATTTT. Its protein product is CASSLEGLAGAADTQYF.

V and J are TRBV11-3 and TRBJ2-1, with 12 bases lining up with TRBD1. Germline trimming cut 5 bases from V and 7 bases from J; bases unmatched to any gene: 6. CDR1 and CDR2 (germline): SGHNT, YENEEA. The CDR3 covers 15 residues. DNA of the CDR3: TGTGCCAGCAGCCAAGGGACAGGGGGCATGAATGAGCAGTTCTTC. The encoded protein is CASSQGTGGMNEQFF.